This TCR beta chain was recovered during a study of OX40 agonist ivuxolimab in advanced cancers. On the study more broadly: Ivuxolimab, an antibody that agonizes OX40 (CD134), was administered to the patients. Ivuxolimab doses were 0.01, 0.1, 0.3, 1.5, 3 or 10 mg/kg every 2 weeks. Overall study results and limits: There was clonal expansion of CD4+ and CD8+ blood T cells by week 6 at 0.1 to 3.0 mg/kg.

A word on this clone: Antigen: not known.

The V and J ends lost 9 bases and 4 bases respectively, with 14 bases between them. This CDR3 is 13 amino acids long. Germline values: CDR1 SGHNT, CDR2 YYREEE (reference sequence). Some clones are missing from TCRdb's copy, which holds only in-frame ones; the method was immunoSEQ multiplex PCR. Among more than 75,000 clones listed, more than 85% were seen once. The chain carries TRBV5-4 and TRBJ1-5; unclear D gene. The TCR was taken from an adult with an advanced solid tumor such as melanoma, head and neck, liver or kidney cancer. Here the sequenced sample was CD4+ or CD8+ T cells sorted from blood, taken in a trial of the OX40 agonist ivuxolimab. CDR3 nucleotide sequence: TGTGCCAAAGGAGGCAGAGTAAATCAGCCCCAGCATTTT. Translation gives CAKGGRVNQPQHF.